This T cell receptor (beta chain) was observed in a study of blood T cell repertoires in COVID-19. About the study: The United States, Italy and Spain were the sources of the acute and convalescent COVID-19 samples. PBMCs, B-cell-depleted T cells, or T cells provided the cDNA or gDNA that made up the material.

Clones were read by immunoSEQ multiplex PCR, and TCRdb kept only the in-frame ones, dropping some. The table has fewer than 250,000 clones, around four fifths seen once; the top ten hold about 4.8%. The sequenced sample was peripheral blood. The clonotype was recovered from a woman aged 70-85 years with acute or convalescent COVID-19.

The CDR3 reads CASSLDGRGLGEQYF. The CDR3, as DNA: TGTGCCAGCAGCTTGGATGGCAGGGGGCTGGGGGAGCAGTACTTC. The rearrangement joins TRBV5-6 to TRBJ2-7; 8 bases map to TRBD1. This CDR3 has 15 amino acids. V lost 0 bases to trimming and J lost 7 bases; unmatched junction nucleotides: 9. Germline lookup yields CDR1 SGHDT and CDR2 YYEEEE.